Each of the 22 T cell receptor beta chains below was sequenced from the same sample in a study of cytomegalovirus exposure and HLA in healthy donors (dated 2017 in TCRdb). Libraries were built with the immunoSEQ multiplex PCR assay. For the multiplex PCR, a mixture combining 60 forward primers for TCR Vbeta segments and 13 reverse primers for TCR Jbeta segments was used. Here the immuneACCESS table is served through TCRdb, limited to in-frame sequences with V and J called. Missing clones are a known gap in these copies; in checked studies unresolved V genes cover under half, and the rest lacks a known reason. Within this sample are about 88,000 clones, with 70% to 90% of them counted one time only. The top ten hold around 2.3% of the sample. The sequenced sample consisted of PBMCs. All receptors derive from a man aged 18 to 29 in good health and CMV-seronegative.

Sample share makes this clone medium-sized (0.01 to 0.1%). This chain joins TRBV28 and TRBJ1-6; D ambiguous. CDR1 and CDR2 from the germline V gene are MDHEN and SYDVKM. The V gene lost 7 bases and the J gene lost 8 bases, with 9 bases spanning the gap. The CDR3 runs to 12 residues. The CDR3 here is CASTQEDSPLHF. The DNA for the CDR3 is TGTGCCAGCACTCAGGAGGATTCACCCCTCCACTTT. Together with reference TRBV28 and TRBJ1-6, the CDR3 gives the full variable domain: DVKVTQSSRYLVKRTGEKVFLECVQDMDHENMFWYRQDPGLGLRLIYFSYDVKMKEKGDIPEGYSVSREKKERFSLILESASTNQTSMYLCASTQEDSPLHFGNGTRLTVT.

The chain employs TRBV7-3 and TRBJ2-1; TRBD2 matches at 15 bases. The CDR3 has 17 residues. Trimming took 0 bases from V and 4 from J; bases not matched to a gene: 1. From germline, CDR1 is SGHTA and CDR2 FQGTGA. This chain's CDR3 is CASSLTGLAGGYNEQFF. The CDR3 DNA reads as TGTGCCAGCAGCTTAACTGGACTAGCGGGAGGGTACAATGAGCAGTTCTTC. The full variable domain, completed using reference TRBV7-3 and TRBJ2-1, is GAGVSQTPSNKVTEKGKYVELRCDPISGHTALYWYRQSLGQGPEFLIYFQGTGAADDSGLPNDRFFAVRPEGSVSTLKIQRTERGDSAVYLCASSLTGLAGGYNEQFFGPGTRLTVL.

The chain links TRBV7-2 to TRBJ2-3; 13 bases agree with TRBD2. V shed 1 base, J shed 12 bases, and the junction held 7 bases outside the gene matches. The CDR3 totals 15 residues. The germline CDR1 and CDR2 sequences are SGHTA and FQGNSA. The CDR3 bases are TGTGCCAGCAGCTTAGAGGGACTAGCGGGATGGGTTCAGTATTTT. This sequence encodes CASSLEGLAGWVQYF.

The count of this clone is one. The chain combines TRBV25-1 with TRBJ1-2; 7 nucleotides match TRBD1. Losses at the gene ends were 6 bases for V and 6 bases for J; bases not matched to a gene: 7. The CDR3 is made up of 13 amino acids. Germline CDR1 and CDR2: MGHDK and SYGVNS. CDR3 amino acids: CASSKRGTDGYTF. In nucleotides, the CDR3 is TGTGCCAGCAGCAAGAGGGGGACAGATGGCTACACCTTC.

J is TRBJ2-1 and V is TRBV5-6, with TRBD2 matching 12 bases. The CDR3 has 17 residues. With V trimmed by 0 bases and J by 1 base, 2 bases remained unmatched. Germline V lookup: CDR1 SGHDT, CDR2 YYEEEE. The CDR3: CASSLGLAGDSYNEQFF. The DNA for the CDR3 is TGTGCCAGCAGCTTGGGACTAGCGGGGGATTCCTACAATGAGCAGTTCTTC.

This clone was recorded only once. The V and J genes are TRBV5-4 and TRBJ2-1, with 7 positions matching TRBD1. CDR1 and CDR2 from the germline V gene are SGHNT and YYREEE (reference sequence). Germline trimming cut 4 bases from V and 6 bases from J; bases unmatched to any gene: 10. The CDR3 runs 15 residues. CDR3 sequence: CASSPGQLWANEQFF. CDR3 DNA: TGTGCCAGCAGCCCGGGACAGCTCTGGGCCAATGAGCAGTTCTTC.

This rearrangement joins TRBV30 to TRBJ2-1, with 10 bases aligning to TRBD2. CDR1 and CDR2 (germline): GTSNPN, SVGIG (reference sequence). The CDR3 is made up of 15 amino acids. Trimming at V came to 3 bases and at J to 6 bases, leaving 8 bases not matched to a gene. In DNA, the CDR3 is TGTGCCTGGAGGGAGAGCGGGAGGGGAGGCAATGAGCAGTTCTTC. It specifies CAWRESGRGGNEQFF.

This clone was recorded a few times. The rearrangement uses TRBV29-1 and TRBJ1-1; a possible D gene is TRBD1 (5 bases). The length of the CDR3 is 13 residues. Trimming stripped 3 bases from V and 1 base from J, with 9 bases between. Germline values: CDR1 SQVTM, CDR2 ANQGSEA. The CDR3 spells CSVEKGRNTEAFF. For the CDR3, the DNA is TGCAGCGTTGAGAAGGGGCGGAACACTGAAGCTTTCTTT. The full variable domain, completed using reference TRBV29-1 and TRBJ1-1, is SAVISQKPSRDICQRGTSLTIQCQVDSQVTMMFWYRQQPGQSLTLIATANQGSEATYESGFVIDKFPISRPNLTFSTLTVSNMSPEDSSIYLCSVEKGRNTEAFFGQGTRLTVV.

The chain has TRBV27 and TRBJ1-6, with TRBD1 matching over 7 bases. CDR3 length: 15 residues. Unmatched junction bases numbered 8, after V lost 5 bases and J lost 7 bases. Germline V gives CDR1 MNHEY, CDR2 SMNVEV (reference sequence). The CDR3 coding sequence is TGTGCCAGCAGTACAAGGGACAGTACGAATTCACCCCTCCACTTT. Its protein is CASSTRDSTNSPLHF.

This rearrangement joins TRBV28 to TRBJ2-2; no firm D call. From germline, CDR1 is MDHEN and CDR2 SYDVKM. This CDR3 contains 11 residues. V was pared by 6 bases and J by 6 bases, with 5 bases between. This CDR3 is CASSRAGELFF. The CDR3 nucleotides read TGTGCCAGCAGCCGAGCCGGGGAGCTGTTTTTT.

The rearrangement joins TRBV28 to TRBJ1-4; D not certain. The CDR3 contains 14 residues. Germline CDR1 and CDR2: MDHEN and SYDVKM. Trimming took off 6 bases at V and 8 bases at J, with 16 bases between the two ends. The CDR3 bases are TGTGCCAGCAGCGTCGAGAGGAGCCAGGAAAAACTGTTTTTT. Translating it yields CASSVERSQEKLFF.

The chain uses TRBV4-1 and TRBJ2-6; D unclear. This CDR3 region has 17 residues. Trimming pared 1 base from V and 0 bases from J, leaving 10 bases between. The germline V gene has CDR1 MGHRA and CDR2 YSYEKL. CDR3 sequence: CASSQVAESSGANVLTF. DNA for the CDR3: TGCGCCAGCAGCCAAGTGGCAGAATCCTCTGGGGCCAACGTCCTGACTTTC.

The chain combines TRBV6-5 with TRBJ2-7, with 8 bases identical to TRBD1. Germline trimming cut 5 bases from V and 8 bases from J; bases unmatched to any gene: 11. The V gene's germline CDR1 is MNHEY and CDR2 SVGAGI. The CDR3 extends over 14 amino acids. CDR3 nucleotides: TGTGCCAGCAGTGACGCAGCCGACAGGGGAAAGCAGTACTTC. Translation gives CASSDAADRGKQYF.

V usage is TRBV29-1 and J usage is TRBJ2-7, with D tentatively TRBD1 (6 bases). CDR1 and CDR2 (germline): SQVTM, ANQGSEA. This CDR3 comprises 12 residues. Trimming pared 7 bases from V and 3 bases from J, leaving 13 bases between. CDR3 sequence reads: CSAYVGGYEQYF. CDR3 sequence (DNA): TGCAGCGCCTATGTAGGGGGCTACGAGCAGTACTTC.

The rearrangement joins TRBV19 to TRBJ2-7; 9 nucleotides align to TRBD2. CDR3 length: 17 residues. CDR1 and CDR2 (germline): LNHDA, SQIVND (reference sequence). V lost 5 bases, J lost 7 bases, and 18 bases stayed unmatched. The CDR3 loop reads CASSPSGALAGLGEQYF. For the CDR3, the DNA is TGTGCCAGTAGTCCGTCGGGGGCACTAGCGGGTCTGGGGGAGCAGTACTTC.

The rearrangement uses TRBV7-9 and TRBJ1-4; D call uncertain. The CDR3 totals 14 residues. Germline CDR1 and CDR2: SEHNR and FQNEAQ (reference sequence). Trimming cost V 2 bases and J 3 bases, with 7 bases left between them. This CDR3 reads CASSLPLSNEKLFF. CDR3 nucleotides: TGTGCCAGCAGCTTACCCCTTTCTAATGAAAAACTGTTTTTT.

The J gene is TRBJ2-2, the V gene TRBV5-1; 10 positions agree with TRBD1. Germline V lookup: CDR1 SGHRS, CDR2 YFSETQ. The length of the CDR3 is 15 residues. The junction had 5 bases not matched to a gene; V was cut back by 2 bases and J by 7 bases. Written as DNA, the CDR3 is TGCGCCAGCAGCTTCGGGGACAGGGGCATCGGGGAGCTGTTTTTT. It specifies CASSFGDRGIGELFF.

The chain carries TRBV7-9 and TRBJ1-2; D possibly corresponds to TRBD1 (6 bases). Trimming cost V 2 bases and J 4 bases, with 11 bases left between them. CDR1 and CDR2 from the germline V gene are SEHNR and FQNEAQ (reference sequence). The CDR3 loop spans 14 amino acids. The CDR3 DNA sequence: TGTGCCAGCAGCTTAATAGGGGGATTCTATGGCTACACCTTC. It translates to CASSLIGGFYGYTF. The complete variable domain, with remaining parts taken from reference TRBV7-9 and TRBJ1-2, reads DTGVSQNPRHKITKRGQNVTFRCDPISEHNRLYWYRQTLGQGPEFLTYFQNEAQLEKSRLLSDRFSAERPKGSFSTLEIQRTEQGDSAMYLCASSLIGGFYGYTFGSGTRLTVV.

The chain couples TRBV18 to TRBJ1-6; tentatively, D is TRBD1 (5 bases). Germline-derived CDR1 and CDR2 are KGHSH and LQKENI. V gave up 1 base and J gave up 10 bases, with 11 bases separating them. CDR3 length equals 14 residues. CDR3 DNA sequence: TGTGCCAGCTCACCACTGCCAGGGATGTCACCCCTCCACTTT. Its protein is CASSPLPGMSPLHF.

V is TRBV6-1 and J is TRBJ1-1, with 7 bases identical to TRBD1. Germline V CDR1 and CDR2: MNHNS, SASEGT. J lost 5 bases, V lost 6 bases, and 12 bases had no gene match. The CDR3 spans 15 residues. As DNA, the CDR3 is TGTGCCAGCAGCAAAAGAAGGGGGCGAGGTACTGAAGCTTTCTTT. This sequence encodes CASSKRRGRGTEAFF.

The V and J genes are TRBV6-5 and TRBJ2-1; tentatively, D is TRBD1 (7 bases). Germline CDR1 and CDR2: MNHEY and SVGAGI. The CDR3 sequence is 16 residues long. V shed 2 bases and J shed 6 bases, with 17 bases lying between them. The DNA for the CDR3 is TGTGCCAGCAGTTACGATCGGAGGGGGCAAATCAATGAGCAGTTCTTC. Its translation: CASSYDRRGQINEQFF.

The J gene is TRBJ2-1, the V gene TRBV14; 9 nucleotides line up with TRBD2. The CDR3 runs to 15 residues. Germline CDR1 SGHDN, CDR2 FVKESK. Trimming at V came to 5 bases and at J to 2 bases, leaving 4 bases not matched to a gene. For the CDR3, the DNA is TGTGCCAGCAGCTCGCTAGCGGGAACCTACAATGAGCAGTTCTTC. This gives the protein CASSSLAGTYNEQFF.